The 4 T cell receptor beta chains listed next were all sequenced from one sample in a study of blood T cell repertoires in COVID-19. Clones were read by immunoSEQ multiplex PCR, and TCRdb kept only the in-frame ones, dropping some. This sample has roughly 150,000 clones, with 89% found just once. Sequencing was performed on peripheral blood. These receptors all come from a man aged 55 to 70 with acute or convalescent COVID-19.

There are a few counts of this clone. The chain links TRBV19 to TRBJ1-3, with 11 positions matching TRBD1. J gave up 4 bases and V 3 bases, and 11 bases lay outside the gene matches. The germline gives CDR1 LNHDA, CDR2 SQIVND (reference sequence). The CDR3 consists of 18 residues. The CDR3 nucleotides read TGTGCCAGTAGTATTACGGACAGGGGGCCCAGGAGAGGAAACACCATATATTTT. It specifies CASSITDRGPRRGNTIYF.

The rearrangement joins TRBV2 to TRBJ1-6, with 12 bases aligning to TRBD1. The trim removed 7 bases at V and 14 bases at J, leaving 9 bases unmatched. CDR3 length: 14 amino acids. Looked up from germline, CDR1 is SNHLY and CDR2 is FYNNEI. This CDR3 is CASKRDRGPQSLHF. CDR3 DNA: TGTGCCAGCAAGCGGGACAGGGGGCCGCAATCCCTCCACTTT.

The CDR3 bases are TGTGCCAGTAGTATGCAAATCAGGAGGAATCAGCCCCAGCATTTT. It yields the protein CASSMQIRRNQPQHF. The chain recombines TRBV19 with TRBJ1-5; D not resolved. The CDR3 extends over 15 amino acids. Germline-derived CDR1 and CDR2 are LNHDA and SQIVND (reference sequence). The V end was cut by 3 bases, the J end by 4 bases, with 13 bases between.

The chain links TRBV6-5 to TRBJ2-3, with D possibly TRBD2 on 6 matching bases. The CDR3 has 15 amino acids. The V and J ends lost 2 bases and 5 bases respectively, with 14 bases between them. From germline, CDR1 is MNHEY and CDR2 SVGAGI. The CDR3 sequence is CASSYGRDLRDTQYF. CDR3 in DNA: TGTGCCAGCAGTTACGGGCGGGACTTAAGAGATACGCAGTATTTT.